This T cell receptor beta chain originates from a study of Graves' ophthalmopathy and Graves' hyperthyroidism. The V gene end was trimmed by 6 bases and the J gene end by 0 bases; junction bases not matched to a gene: 5. CDR3 length equals 15 residues. Germline V CDR1 and CDR2: MNHEY, SVGEGT. Orbital computed tomography, together with clinical symptoms, serum thyroxine, TRAb and thyroid ultrasound, was used for diagnosis. The sequenced template was RNA, covering the TCR beta CDR3 region. After a first-round RT-PCR with HTBI primers, a second-round multiplex PCR was run. One entry per CDR3 protein results from TCRdb running MiXCR on the multiplex PCR reads. This sample has about 370,000 distinct CDR3 sequences, with 15% to 20% found just once.

This clonotype originated in a woman aged 18 to 35 with Graves' ophthalmopathy. The chain couples TRBV6-2 or TRBV6-3 to TRBJ2-4, with TRBD1 matching over 7 bases. Sequencing was performed on peripheral blood. The CDR3 region is CASSRTGLAKNIQYF. CDR3 bases: TGTGCCAGCAGCCGGACAGGCCTAGCCAAAAACATTCAGTACTTC.